The 4 T cell receptor beta chains listed next were all sequenced from one sample in a study of blood T cell repertoires in COVID-19. Assay used: immunoSEQ multiplex PCR; TCRdb lists only in-frame clones, some missing. This sample has just under 300,000 clones, with around nine tenths found just once. The sequencing sample was made of peripheral blood. All receptors derive from an older man with acute or convalescent COVID-19.

Comment on this clone: The same CDR3 also results from other DNA sequences found in this sample. This chain joins TRBV5-5 and TRBJ1-2; D call uncertain. The CDR3 is 14 residues long. V dropped 5 bases and J dropped 2 bases, with 13 bases sitting between them. The germline gives CDR1 SGHKS, CDR2 YYEKEE (reference sequence). CDR3 coding DNA: TGTGCCAGCAGGCCGGATAGACAAAACTATGGCTACACCTTC. Its translation is CASRPDRQNYGYTF.

The chain carries TRBV19 and TRBJ1-2; 9 bases match TRBD1. The germline V gene has CDR1 LNHDA and CDR2 SQIVND (reference sequence). Germline trimming cut 5 bases from V and 4 bases from J; bases unmatched to any gene: 11. The CDR3 runs 16 residues. CDR3 sequence: CASSPGTGFWGYGYTF. CDR3 sequence (DNA): TGTGCCAGTAGTCCCGGGACAGGGTTTTGGGGCTATGGCTACACCTTC.

This clone was detected once. This chain joins TRBV3-1 (or the pseudogene TRBV3-2) and TRBJ2-7, with 13 nucleotides matching TRBD2. V lost 4 bases and J lost 4; bases outside the gene matches: 22. CDR1 is LGHDT and CDR2 is YNNKEL in the germline V gene (reference sequence). The CDR3 is 21 residues long. The CDR3 sequence is CASSPPGRTSGRDDIVYEQYF. For the CDR3, the DNA is TGTGCCAGCAGCCCGCCGGGAAGAACTAGCGGGAGGGATGATATAGTATACGAGCAGTACTTC.

This rearrangement joins TRBV10-1 to TRBJ2-3; TRBD2 is a possible D gene (6 bases). Per germline, CDR1 WNHNN and CDR2 SYGVQD (reference sequence). V was cut by 0 bases and J by 5 bases, with 9 bases left in between. The CDR3 is 14 amino acids. CDR3 DNA: TGCGCCAGCAGTGAGTCCCTAGCGAGAGATACGCAGTATTTT. It is translated as CASSESLARDTQYF.